Below, 12 T cell receptor beta chains from the same sample are listed, as sequenced in a study of cytotoxic CD8 clonotypes in ibrutinib-treated CLL. The table came from immunoSEQ multiplex PCR; TCRdb's copy has only in-frame clones and leaves some out. This table holds about 160,000 clones, about 80% found once. The sample in question was PBMCs, obtained after 24 months of ibrutinib treatment. These receptors were obtained from a human donor with chronic lymphocytic leukemia.

The V gene is TRBV7-3, the J gene TRBJ2-2, with D uncertain. The CDR3 length is 14 residues. The germline CDR1 and CDR2 sequences are SGHTA and FQGTGA. V was shortened by 6 bases and J by 4 bases, with 12 bases between the two germline ends. The CDR3, as DNA: TGTGCCAGCAGAAGTAGTCGGAGCACCGGGGAGCTGTTTTTT. The encoded protein is CASRSSRSTGELFF. The full variable domain, in which reference TRBV7-3 and TRBJ2-2 provide the parts outside the CDR3, is GAGVSQTPSNKVTEKGKYVELRCDPISGHTALYWYRQSLGQGPEFLIYFQGTGAADDSGLPNDRFFAVRPEGSVSTLKIQRTERGDSAVYLCASRSSRSTGELFFGEGSRLTVL.

The rearrangement links TRBV5-5 to TRBJ2-6, with D uncertain. The CDR3 has 15 amino acids. Trimming shortened V by 2 bases and J by 0 bases, and 6 bases separated the two germline ends. In germline, CDR1 is SGHKS, CDR2 YYEKEE (reference sequence). The CDR3 DNA sequence: TGTGCCAGCAGCTTTCAGAGCTCTGGGGCCAACGTCCTGACTTTC. The encoded protein is CASSFQSSGANVLTF.

In its sample, this clone was seen once. The chain carries TRBV6-1 and TRBJ2-1; 9 bases agree with TRBD2. This CDR3 spans 15 amino acids. J lost 7 bases, V lost 2 bases, and 6 bases had no gene match. Germline V gene lookup returns CDR1 MNHNS and CDR2 SASEGT. The CDR3 here is CASSEKAGGRNEQFF. DNA of the CDR3: TGTGCCAGCAGTGAAAAGGCGGGGGGGCGAAATGAGCAGTTCTTC.

This clone was picked up one time. This sample includes further DNA sequences coding for the same CDR3. The chain recombines TRBV5-1 with TRBJ2-2; 8 positions match TRBD1. The ends lost 8 bases at V and 6 bases at J; junction bases unmatched: 15. The germline V gene encodes CDR1 SGHRS and CDR2 YFSETQ. The CDR3 extends over 16 amino acids. CDR3 nucleotide sequence: TGCGCCAGTAGCCCGGGGTGGACAGGGTCGGCCGGGGAGCTGTTTTTT. Encoded protein: CASSPGWTGSAGELFF. Looking up the rest from reference TRBV5-1 and TRBJ2-2 gives the full variable domain: KAGVTQTPRYLIKTRGQQVTLSCSPISGHRSVSWYQQTPGQGLQFLFEYFSETQRNKGNFPGRFSGRQFSNSRSEMNVSTLELGDSALYLCASSPGWTGSAGELFFGEGSRLTVL.

The count of this clone is one. The chain combines TRBV7-9 with TRBJ2-7; tentative D call: TRBD1 (6 bases). Germline V CDR1 and CDR2: SEHNR, FQNEAQ (reference sequence). The ends were cut back, 5 bases at V and 4 bases at J, with 15 bases in the middle. The CDR3 contains 14 residues. Here the CDR3 reads CASSPPRGQYEQYF. The CDR3 bases are TGTGCCAGCAGCCCACCCAGGGGCCAGTACGAGCAGTACTTC. Combining the CDR3 with reference TRBV7-9 and TRBJ2-7 gives the whole variable domain DTGVSQNPRHKITKRGQNVTFRCDPISEHNRLYWYRQTLGQGPEFLTYFQNEAQLEKSRLLSDRFSAERPKGSFSTLEIQRTEQGDSAMYLCASSPPRGQYEQYFGPGTRLTVT.

The chain employs TRBV10-1 and TRBJ1-1; D may be TRBD1 (5 bases). This CDR3 has 15 amino acids. CDR1 WNHNN and CDR2 SYGVQD come from the germline V gene (reference sequence). Trimming cost V 4 bases and J 1 base, with 13 bases left between them. CDR3 protein: CASSAGRLGNTEAFF. Written as DNA, the CDR3 is TGCGCCAGCAGTGCAGGGCGGCTAGGGAACACTGAAGCTTTCTTT.

The chain is built from TRBV19 and TRBJ2-7; 8 nucleotides align to TRBD2. V lost 5 bases and J lost 3; bases outside the gene matches: 3. There are 13 residues in the CDR3. Germline CDR1 reads LNHDA; CDR2 reads SQIVND (reference sequence). CDR3 bases: TGTGCCAGTAGTCCGAGCGGGAGCTACGAGCAGTACTTC. Translated, it gives CASSPSGSYEQYF.

The gene calls are TRBV28 and TRBJ1-4; 9 bases map to TRBD1. This CDR3 spans 12 amino acids. CDR1 is MDHEN, CDR2 SYDVKM, per germline. The V gene end was trimmed by 5 bases and the J gene end by 11 bases; junction bases not matched to a gene: 3. CDR3 nucleotide sequence: TGTGCCAGCAGTCTCGGGACAGGGAAACTGTTTTTT. Its protein product is CASSLGTGKLFF.

The V call is TRBV6-5, the J call TRBJ2-7, with D possibly TRBD1 on 6 matching bases. V lost 0 bases and J 5 bases, leaving 14 bases between the germline ends. CDR1 is MNHEY and CDR2 is SVGAGI in the germline V gene. The CDR3 length is 15 residues. CDR3 nucleotide sequence: TGTGCCAGCAGTTACTCGGACAGCGAGGGTGACGAGCAGTACTTC. Its protein product is CASSYSDSEGDEQYF.

V gene TRBV18 combines with J gene TRBJ1-1; TRBD1 matches 8 bases. Germline loops: CDR1 KGHSH, CDR2 LQKENI. CDR3 length: 14 residues. The junction had 8 bases not matched to a gene; V was cut back by 5 bases and J by 6 bases. The CDR3 sequence is CASSIPQGASEAFF. Here the CDR3 DNA reads TGTGCCAGCTCAATCCCCCAGGGGGCCTCTGAAGCTTTCTTT.

The chain uses TRBV6-5 and TRBJ1-4, with D unclear. Trimming removed 0 bases from V and 5 bases from J, with 13 bases in between. Per the germline V gene, CDR1 is MNHEY and CDR2 is SVGAGI. The CDR3 loop spans 16 amino acids. The CDR3 region is CASSYSLRHVNEKLFF. The CDR3 coding sequence is TGTGCCAGCAGTTACTCGCTCCGGCATGTAAATGAAAAACTGTTTTTT.

This chain uses TRBV14 with TRBJ2-1; D might be TRBD1 (5 bases). This CDR3 region has 14 residues. CDR1 is SGHDN, CDR2 FVKESK, per germline. V was trimmed by 0 bases and J by 10 bases, leaving 13 bases between them. DNA for the CDR3: TGTGCCAGCAGCCAAGATTTCGACAGACGAGAGCAGTTCTTC. It translates to CASSQDFDRREQFF.